Following are 11 T cell receptor beta chains from one sample sequenced in a study of cytomegalovirus exposure and HLA in healthy donors. This PCR relied on a set of 60 Vbeta primers and 13 Jbeta primers. The method was immunoSEQ multiplex PCR; TCRdb's version includes in-frame clones alone and lacks a portion of them. Of 100,000 to 120,000 clones listed, about 68% are singletons. Sequenced: PBMCs. The receptors originated from a woman aged 40 to 55 in good health and CMV-seropositive.

The chain joins TRBV5-1 to TRBJ2-3; tentatively, D is TRBD1 (5 bases). The V gene lost 2 bases and the J gene lost 0 bases, with 7 bases spanning the gap. CDR1 and CDR2 from the germline V gene are SGHRS and YFSETQ. This CDR3 has 14 amino acids. The CDR3 spells CASSFQGSTDTQYF. The CDR3 nucleotides read TGCGCCAGCAGCTTCCAGGGAAGCACAGATACGCAGTATTTT.

This clone was observed a handful of times. The junction departs from the called germline gene at one end, perhaps through a read error. The gene calls are TRBV7-8 and TRBJ1-2; no reliable D call. This CDR3 comprises 12 residues. CDR1 is SGHVS and CDR2 is FQNEAQ in the germline V gene. The CDR3 is CASSLSGSGKAF. CDR3 nucleotide sequence: TGTGCCAGCAGCTTAAGTGGGTCGGGTAAAGCCTTC.

In its sample, this clone was seen once. The chain recombines TRBV5-4 with TRBJ2-1; 10 nucleotides match TRBD2. CDR3 length: 18 amino acids. In germline, CDR1 is SGHNT, CDR2 YYREEE (reference sequence). Trimming removed 0 bases from V and 0 bases from J; junction bases left unmatched: 6. CDR3 bases: TGTGCCAGCAGCTTGGAACTAGCGGGAACCCCCTCCTACAATGAGCAGTTCTTC. It is translated as CASSLELAGTPSYNEQFF.

This sequence joins TRBV7-8 and TRBJ2-1; 9 positions match TRBD2. V lost 4 bases to trimming and J lost 9 bases; unmatched junction nucleotides: 10. CDR3 length: 15 residues. Germline V gene data show CDR1 as SGHVS and CDR2 as FQNEAQ. As DNA, the CDR3 is TGTGCCAGCAGCTCCATGGTAGCGGGAGTTAGTGAGCAGTTCTTC. The encoded protein is CASSSMVAGVSEQFF.

This clone is a singleton in its sample. The rearrangement uses TRBV2 and TRBJ2-1, with 8 positions matching TRBD1. The V gene's germline CDR1 is SNHLY and CDR2 FYNNEI. This CDR3 is 13 amino acids long. The J segment lost 13 bases and the V segment lost 6 bases, leaving 11 bases of the junction unmatched. The CDR3 DNA sequence: TGTGCCAGCAGCCCCGGGGCAGGGGGCTACCAGTTCTTC. Translating it yields CASSPGAGGYQFF.

The chain recombines TRBV5-1 with TRBJ2-1, with 11 bases fitting TRBD1. Germline CDR1 SGHRS, CDR2 YFSETQ. Trimming cost V 0 bases and J 8 bases; bases outside gene matches: 4. This CDR3 spans 15 amino acids. CDR3 bases: TGCGCCAGCAGCTTGGCCGGGACAGGGGGTGATGAGCAGTTCTTC. This sequence encodes CASSLAGTGGDEQFF.

This clone was seen a few times. The rearrangement links TRBV5-1 to TRBJ2-5; maybe TRBD1 (6 bases). The CDR3 is made up of 13 amino acids. Trimming removed 4 bases from V and 1 base from J, with 8 bases in between. Germline V gene sequence: CDR1 SGHRS, CDR2 YFSETQ. The CDR3 nucleotides are TGCGCCAGCAGCCGACAGGTCCAAGAGACCCAGTACTTC. Amino acids: CASSRQVQETQYF.

This clone was seen a few times. The chain employs TRBV10-1 and TRBJ1-1, with 7 bases lining up with TRBD1. The CDR3 has 15 amino acids. Germline CDR1 WNHNN, CDR2 SYGVQD (reference sequence). The V gene end was trimmed by 10 bases and the J gene end by 2 bases; junction bases not matched to a gene: 13. CDR3 amino acids: CATRPRGLTNTEAFF. CDR3 DNA: TGCGCCACCCGACCAAGGGGGCTAACCAACACTGAAGCTTTCTTT.

V gene TRBV5-5 combines with J gene TRBJ2-5, with 7 bases matching TRBD2. Germline V gives CDR1 SGHKS, CDR2 YYEKEE (reference sequence). The J segment lost 5 bases and the V segment lost 5 bases, leaving 9 bases of the junction unmatched. This CDR3 contains 14 residues. The CDR3, as DNA: TGTGCCAGCAGTCCCCTAGCGGTAGGGGAGACCCAGTACTTC. Residues: CASSPLAVGETQYF. Drawing the rest from reference TRBV5-5 and TRBJ2-5, the complete variable domain is DAGVTQSPTHLIKTRGQQVTLRCSPISGHKSVSWYQQVLGQGPQFIFQYYEKEERGRGNFPDRFSARQFPNYSSELNVNALLLGDSALYLCASSPLAVGETQYFGPGTRLLVL.

The gene calls are TRBV9 and TRBJ1-1, with 7 bases that match TRBD1. With 3 bases clipped from V and 1 base from J, the junction kept 15 bases outside the gene matches. Germline V gene data show CDR1 as SGDLS and CDR2 as YYNGEE. The CDR3 runs to 18 residues. The CDR3: CASSAQHSGQLWNTEAFF. The CDR3 bases are TGTGCCAGCAGCGCACAACACTCGGGACAGCTGTGGAACACTGAAGCTTTCTTT. Full variable domain (remainder filled in from reference TRBV9 and TRBJ1-1): DSGVTQTPKHLITATGQRVTLRCSPRSGDLSVYWYQQSLDQGLQFLIQYYNGEERAKGNILERFSAQQFPDLHSELNLSSLELGDSALYFCASSAQHSGQLWNTEAFFGQGTRLTVV.

The rearrangement links TRBV5-6 to TRBJ2-1, with TRBD2 matching 8 bases. The CDR3 length is 16 residues. V lost 1 base, J lost 7 bases, and 10 bases stayed unmatched. Germline loops: CDR1 SGHDT, CDR2 YYEEEE. CDR3 DNA sequence: TGTGCCAGCAGCTTGACGAAACTAGCGGCATTAAATGAGCAGTTCTTC. It is translated as CASSLTKLAALNEQFF.